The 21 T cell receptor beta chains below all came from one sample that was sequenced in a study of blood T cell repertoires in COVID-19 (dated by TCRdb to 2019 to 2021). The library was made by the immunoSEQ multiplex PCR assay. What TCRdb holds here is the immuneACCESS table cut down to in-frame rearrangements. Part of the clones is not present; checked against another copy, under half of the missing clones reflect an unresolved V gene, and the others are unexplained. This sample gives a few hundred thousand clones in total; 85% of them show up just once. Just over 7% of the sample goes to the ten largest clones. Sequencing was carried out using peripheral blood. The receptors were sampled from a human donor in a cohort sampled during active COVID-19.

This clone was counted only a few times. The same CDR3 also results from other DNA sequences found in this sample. CDR3 sequence reads: CASSQGTGWNTEAFF. In nucleotides, the CDR3 is TGTGCCAGCAGCCAAGGGACAGGTTGGAACACTGAAGCTTTCTTT. The chain has TRBV3-1 (or the pseudogene TRBV3-2) and TRBJ1-1, with 7 bases lining up with TRBD1. V trimming: 1 base; J trimming: 1 base; junction bases outside the gene matches: 3. Germline V gene data show CDR1 as LGHDT and CDR2 as YNNKEL (reference sequence). The CDR3 sequence is 15 residues long.

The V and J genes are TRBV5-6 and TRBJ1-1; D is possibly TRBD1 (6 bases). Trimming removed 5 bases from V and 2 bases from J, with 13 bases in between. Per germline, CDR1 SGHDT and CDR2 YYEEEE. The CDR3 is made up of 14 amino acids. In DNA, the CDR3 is TGTGCCAGCAGAGGACAGACCCTAAACACTGAAGCTTTCTTT. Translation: CASRGQTLNTEAFF. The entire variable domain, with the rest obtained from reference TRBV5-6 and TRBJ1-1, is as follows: DAGVTQSPTHLIKTRGQQVTLRCSPKSGHDTVSWYQQALGQGPQFIFQYYEEEERQRGNFPDRFSGHQFPNYSSELNVNALLLGDSALYLCASRGQTLNTEAFFGQGTRLTVV.

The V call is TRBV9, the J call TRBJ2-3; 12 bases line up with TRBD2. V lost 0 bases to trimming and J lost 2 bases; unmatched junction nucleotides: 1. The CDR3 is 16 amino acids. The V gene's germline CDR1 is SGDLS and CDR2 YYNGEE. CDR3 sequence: CASSVGLAGVTDTQYF. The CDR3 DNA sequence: TGTGCCAGCAGCGTAGGACTAGCGGGGGTCACAGATACGCAGTATTTT.

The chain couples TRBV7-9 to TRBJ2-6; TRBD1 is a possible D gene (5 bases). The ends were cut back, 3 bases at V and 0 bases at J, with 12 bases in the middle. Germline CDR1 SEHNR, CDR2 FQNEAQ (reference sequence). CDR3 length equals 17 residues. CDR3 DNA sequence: TGTGCCAGCAGCTTTTATGTGACAGCCTCTGGGGCCAACGTCCTGACTTTC. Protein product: CASSFYVTASGANVLTF.

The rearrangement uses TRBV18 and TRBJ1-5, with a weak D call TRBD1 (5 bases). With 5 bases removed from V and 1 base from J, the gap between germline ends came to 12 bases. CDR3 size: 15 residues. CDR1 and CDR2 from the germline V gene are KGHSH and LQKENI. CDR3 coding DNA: TGTGCCAGCTCATCGGGACTCGAGAGCAATCAGCCCCAGCATTTT. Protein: CASSSGLESNQPQHF. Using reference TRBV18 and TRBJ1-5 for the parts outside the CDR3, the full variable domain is NAGVMQNPRHLVRRRGQEARLRCSPMKGHSHVYWYRQLPEEGLKFMVYLQKENIIDESGMPKERFSAEFPKEGPSILRIQQVVRGDSAAYFCASSSGLESNQPQHFGDGTRLSIL.

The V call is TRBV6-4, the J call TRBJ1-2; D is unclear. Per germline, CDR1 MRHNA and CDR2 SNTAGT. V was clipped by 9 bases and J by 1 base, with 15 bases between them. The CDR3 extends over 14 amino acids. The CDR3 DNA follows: TGTGCCAGGAGTTCTCGGACTCTTAACTATGGCTACACCTTC. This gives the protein CARSSRTLNYGYTF.

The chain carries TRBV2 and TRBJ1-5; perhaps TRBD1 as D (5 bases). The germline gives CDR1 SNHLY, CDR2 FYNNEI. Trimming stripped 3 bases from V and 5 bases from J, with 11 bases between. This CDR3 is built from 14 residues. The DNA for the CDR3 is TGTGCCAGCAGTGAGAAGGGGCCCTATCAGCCCCAGCATTTT. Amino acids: CASSEKGPYQPQHF. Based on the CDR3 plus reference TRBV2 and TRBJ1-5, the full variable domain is EPEVTQTPSHQVTQMGQEVILRCVPISNHLYFYWYRQILGQKVEFLVSFYNNEISEKSEIFDDQFSVERPDGSNFTLKIRSTKLEDSAMYFCASSEKGPYQPQHFGDGTRLSIL.

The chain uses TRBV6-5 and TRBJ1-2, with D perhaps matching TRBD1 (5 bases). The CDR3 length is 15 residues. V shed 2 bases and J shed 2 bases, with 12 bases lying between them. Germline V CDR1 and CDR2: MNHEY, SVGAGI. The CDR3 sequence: CASSYGEGVNYGYTF. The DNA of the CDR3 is TGTGCCAGCAGTTACGGGGAAGGGGTAAACTATGGCTACACCTTC.

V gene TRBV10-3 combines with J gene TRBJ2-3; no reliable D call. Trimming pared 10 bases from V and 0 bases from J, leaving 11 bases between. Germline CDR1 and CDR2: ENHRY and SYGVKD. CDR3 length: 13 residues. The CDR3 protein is CATHPGSTDTQYF. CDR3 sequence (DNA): TGTGCCACCCACCCGGGTAGCACAGATACGCAGTATTTT.

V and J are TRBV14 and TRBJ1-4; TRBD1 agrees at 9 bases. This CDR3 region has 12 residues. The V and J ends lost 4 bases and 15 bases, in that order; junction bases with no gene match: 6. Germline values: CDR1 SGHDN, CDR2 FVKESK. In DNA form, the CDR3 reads TGTGCCAGCAGCCCCGGACAGGGGTGGGTGTTTTTT. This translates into CASSPGQGWVFF. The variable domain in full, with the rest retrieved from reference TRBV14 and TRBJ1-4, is EAGVTQFPSHSVIEKGQTVTLRCDPISGHDNLYWYRRVMGKEIKFLLHFVKESKQDESGMPNNRFLAERTGGTYSTLKVQPAELEDSGVYFCASSPGQGWVFFGSGTQLSVL.

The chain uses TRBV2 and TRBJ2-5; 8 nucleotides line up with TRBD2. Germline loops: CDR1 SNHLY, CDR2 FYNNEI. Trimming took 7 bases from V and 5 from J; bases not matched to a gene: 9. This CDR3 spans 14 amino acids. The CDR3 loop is CASTRGGSAETQYF. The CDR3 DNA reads TGTGCCAGCACCCGCGGGGGGAGCGCGGAGACCCAGTACTTC.

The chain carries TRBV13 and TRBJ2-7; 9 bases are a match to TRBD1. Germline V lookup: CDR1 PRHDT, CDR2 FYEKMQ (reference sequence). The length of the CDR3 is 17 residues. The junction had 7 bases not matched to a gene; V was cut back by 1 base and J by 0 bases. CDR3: CASSLEYTGQGSYEQYF. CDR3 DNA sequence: TGTGCCAGCAGCTTAGAGTATACGGGACAGGGCTCCTACGAGCAGTACTTC.

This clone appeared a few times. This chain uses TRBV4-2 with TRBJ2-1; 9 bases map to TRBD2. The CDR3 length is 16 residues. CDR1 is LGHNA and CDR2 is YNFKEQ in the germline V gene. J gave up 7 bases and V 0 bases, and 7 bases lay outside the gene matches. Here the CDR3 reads CASSQEWRGGRNEQFF. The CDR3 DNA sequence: TGTGCCAGCAGCCAAGAGTGGCGGGGGGGTAGGAATGAGCAGTTCTTC.

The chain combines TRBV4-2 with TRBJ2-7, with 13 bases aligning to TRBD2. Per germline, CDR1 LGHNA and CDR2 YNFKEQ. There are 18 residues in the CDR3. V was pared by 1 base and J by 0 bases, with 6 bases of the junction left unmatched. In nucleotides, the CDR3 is TGTGCCAGCAGCCAAGTATGGACTAGCGGGGGAAGCTCCTACGAGCAGTACTTC. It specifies CASSQVWTSGGSSYEQYF.

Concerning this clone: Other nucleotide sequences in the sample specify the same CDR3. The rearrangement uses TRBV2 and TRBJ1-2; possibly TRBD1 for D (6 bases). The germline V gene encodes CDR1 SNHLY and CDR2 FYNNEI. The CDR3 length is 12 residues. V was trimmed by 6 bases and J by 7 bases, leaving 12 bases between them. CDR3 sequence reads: CASSRGIGGYTF. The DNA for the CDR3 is TGTGCCAGCAGCAGGGGAATAGGTGGCTACACCTTC.

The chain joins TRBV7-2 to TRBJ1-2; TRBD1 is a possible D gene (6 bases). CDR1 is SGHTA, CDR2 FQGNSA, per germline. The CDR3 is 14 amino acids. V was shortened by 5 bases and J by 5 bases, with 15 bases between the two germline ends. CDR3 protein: CASSPRQTGYGYTF. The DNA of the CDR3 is TGTGCCAGCAGCCCTCGACAGACAGGATATGGCTACACCTTC.

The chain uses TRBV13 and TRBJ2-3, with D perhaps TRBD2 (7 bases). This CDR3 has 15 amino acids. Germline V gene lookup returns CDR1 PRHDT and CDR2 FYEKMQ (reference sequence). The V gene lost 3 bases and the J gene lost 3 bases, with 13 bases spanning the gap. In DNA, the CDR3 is TGTGCCAGCAGCTTCGGACAGCGGGGAACAGATACGCAGTATTTT. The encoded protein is CASSFGQRGTDTQYF.

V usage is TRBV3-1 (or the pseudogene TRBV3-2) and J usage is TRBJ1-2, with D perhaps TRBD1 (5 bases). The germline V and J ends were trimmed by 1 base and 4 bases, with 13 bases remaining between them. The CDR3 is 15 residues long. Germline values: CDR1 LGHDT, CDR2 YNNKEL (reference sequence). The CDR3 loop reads CASSQGAGTPYGYTF. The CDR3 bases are TGTGCCAGCAGCCAAGGGGCGGGGACCCCCTATGGCTACACCTTC.

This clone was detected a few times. In nucleotides, the CDR3 is TGTGCCTGGAGTGTCCGGGGGAGCCAGGCGTTGTACTTC. Its protein product is CAWSVRGSQALYF. The J gene is TRBJ2-7, the V gene TRBV30; the D gene is possibly TRBD2 (6 bases). The V and J ends lost 0 bases and 12 bases respectively, with 18 bases between them. This CDR3 contains 13 residues. Germline V gene data show CDR1 as GTSNPN and CDR2 as SVGIG (reference sequence).

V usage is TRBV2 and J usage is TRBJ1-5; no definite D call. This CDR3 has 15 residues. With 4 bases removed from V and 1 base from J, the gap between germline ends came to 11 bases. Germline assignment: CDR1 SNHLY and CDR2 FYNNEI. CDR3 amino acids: CASSGGRVSNQPQHF. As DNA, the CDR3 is TGTGCCAGCAGTGGAGGGAGGGTCAGCAATCAGCCCCAGCATTTT.

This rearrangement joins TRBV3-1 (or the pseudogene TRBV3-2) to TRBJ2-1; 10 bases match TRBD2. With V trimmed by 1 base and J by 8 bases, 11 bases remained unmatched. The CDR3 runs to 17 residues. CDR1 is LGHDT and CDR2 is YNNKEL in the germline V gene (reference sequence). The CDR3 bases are TGTGCCAGCAGCCAAGTGGGACTAGCGTCAAGAGGGGATGAGCAGTTCTTC. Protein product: CASSQVGLASRGDEQFF.